The 27 T cell receptor beta chains given below trace back to one sample, sequenced in a study of T cell repertoires in aging, cancer and after chemotherapy. The template was genomic DNA from peripheral blood, not RNA. Rearranged V-D-J TRB sequences were amplified with a mixed TRB-A/B primer pool. MiXCR, run by TCRdb on the multiplex PCR reads, gives a single entry per CDR3 protein. The sample yields 2,500 to 3,000 distinct CDR3 sequences, approximately 50% seen once. The sample comprised blood. The receptors derive from a human donor with a blood cancer.

The V and J genes are TRBV7-2 and TRBJ2-3; possible D gene TRBD1, 5 bases. V was pared by 1 base and J by 5 bases, with 10 bases between. Germline values: CDR1 SGHTA, CDR2 FQGNSA. There are 14 residues in the CDR3. The CDR3 nucleotides read TGTGCCAGCAGCTTAGGCAGGGTGGTAGATACGCAGTATTTT. Protein product: CASSLGRVVDTQYF.

The gene calls are TRBV6-5 and TRBJ1-1; the match to TRBD1 covers 7 bases. CDR1 and CDR2 (germline): MNHEY, SVGAGI. The CDR3 spans 13 residues. J was trimmed by 3 bases and V by 5 bases; bases with no gene match: 3. The CDR3 loop reads CASSARGDTEAFF. DNA of the CDR3: TGTGCCAGCAGTGCCAGGGGGGACACTGAAGCTTTCTTT.

CDR3: CASSKTGSGANVLTF. The CDR3 DNA reads TGTGCCAGCAGTAAAACAGGGTCCGGGGCCAACGTCCTGACTTTC. The chain joins TRBV6-1 to TRBJ2-6; D perhaps matches TRBD1 (6 bases). Between the trimmed V and J ends, which lost 5 bases and 4 bases, there was a span of 12 bases. This CDR3 region has 15 residues. Germline V gene lookup returns CDR1 MNHNS and CDR2 SASEGT.

This clonotype was detected a few times. The gene calls are TRBV18 and TRBJ1-2, with TRBD1 matching 8 bases. Germline CDR1 and CDR2: KGHSH and LQKENI. This CDR3 spans 13 amino acids. V was pared by 1 base and J by 8 bases, with 3 bases of the junction left unmatched. CDR3 in amino acids: CASSPQTGEGYTF. CDR3 sequence (DNA): TGTGCCAGCTCACCACAGACAGGGGAAGGCTACACCTTC.

This clonotype is judged medium-sized (0.01 to 0.1%). This chain's CDR3 is CASSRFNTGELFF. The DNA of the CDR3 is TGTGCCAGCAGCCGATTTAACACCGGGGAGCTGTTTTTT. V usage is TRBV11-1 and J usage is TRBJ2-2; D not resolved. The germline V and J ends were trimmed by 5 bases and 2 bases, with 6 bases remaining between them. The germline V gene encodes CDR1 SGHAT and CDR2 FQDESV (reference sequence). The CDR3 runs 13 residues. The full variable domain, completed using reference TRBV11-1 and TRBJ2-2, is EAEVAQSPRYKITEKSQAVAFWCDPISGHATLYWYRQILGQGPELLVQFQDESVVDDSQLPKDRFSAERLKGVDSTLKIQPAELGDSAMYLCASSRFNTGELFFGEGSRLTVL.

J is TRBJ2-3 and V is TRBV6-5; 7 bases fit TRBD1. V dropped 5 bases and J dropped 5; count of bases not matched to a gene: 1. Germline CDR1 and CDR2: MNHEY and SVGAGI. The CDR3 covers 12 residues. As DNA, the CDR3 is TGTGCCAGCAGTCACAGGGGAGATACGCAGTATTTT. Its protein is CASSHRGDTQYF.

As concerns this clonotype: The junction departs from germline at one end; a sequencing error may be responsible. V is TRBV6-1 and J is TRBJ1-1; D gene unclear. This CDR3 spans 15 amino acids. CDR1 is MNHNS, CDR2 SASEGT, per germline. The CDR3 sequence: CAISGREVLNTEAFF. The CDR3 DNA follows: TGTGCCATCAGTGGGAGGGAGGTCCTCAACACTGAAGCTTTCTTT.

This clonotype has only a few counts. The chain is built from TRBV20-1 and TRBJ1-5; unclear D gene. Germline-derived CDR1 and CDR2 are DFQATT and SNEGSKA (reference sequence). The V and J ends lost 2 bases and 0 bases respectively, with 5 bases between them. CDR3 length equals 13 residues. The CDR3, as DNA: TGCAGTGCTAGACAATATAGCAATCAGCCCCAGCATTTT. It translates to CSARQYSNQPQHF.

V gene TRBV19 combines with J gene TRBJ2-3, with D perhaps assigned TRBD1 or TRBD2 (5 bases each). CDR1 and CDR2 from the germline V gene are LNHDA and SQIVND (reference sequence). The V and J ends lost 9 bases and 3 bases respectively, with 22 bases between them. This CDR3 is 16 amino acids long. The CDR3 DNA reads TGTGCCAGCAGCTTGAGTGGGGGTGTAGGGACAGATACGCAGTATTTT. Translating gives CASSLSGGVGTDTQYF.

This chain connects TRBV12-3 or TRBV12-4 to TRBJ2-7, with 9 bases fitting TRBD2. Unmatched junction bases numbered 30, after V lost 2 bases and J lost 4 bases. The CDR3 runs to 23 residues. CDR3 nucleotide sequence: TGTGCCAGCAGTTTAATGGTTTTCTGGAGAGGGGCCAGAAGGGGACTAGCCCAATACGAGCAGTACTTC. It encodes CASSLMVFWRGARRGLAQYEQYF.

This clonotype was detected only a few times. J is TRBJ2-1 and V is TRBV29-1; unclear D gene. Germline V CDR1 and CDR2: SQVTM, ANQGSEA. This CDR3 region has 13 residues. Trimming took off 6 bases at V and 4 bases at J, with 13 bases between the two ends. This CDR3 reads CSVSRQTYNEQFF. The CDR3 DNA reads as TGCAGCGTCTCTCGGCAGACATACAATGAGCAGTTCTTC.

The gene calls are TRBV6-1 and TRBJ1-6; D is uncertain. The germline CDR1 and CDR2 sequences are MNHNS and SASEGT. The CDR3 consists of 14 residues. The V end was cut by 6 bases, the J end by 2 bases, with 8 bases between. This chain's CDR3 is CASRSEAYNSPLHF. CDR3 nucleotides: TGTGCCAGCAGGAGTGAGGCCTATAATTCACCCCTCCACTTT.

The chain joins TRBV6-1 to TRBJ1-2; 8 nucleotides align to TRBD1. V lost 10 bases to trimming and J lost 7 bases; unmatched junction nucleotides: 14. The CDR3 contains 14 residues. Germline V lookup: CDR1 MNHNS, CDR2 SASEGT. For the CDR3, the DNA is TGTGCCATCAGATCAGGGGGCGCGGGTCTTGGCTACACCTTC. Translation gives CAIRSGGAGLGYTF.

This chain connects TRBV30 to TRBJ2-1; 11 positions agree with TRBD2. With 7 bases clipped from V and 0 bases from J, the junction kept 8 bases outside the gene matches. This CDR3 is 16 amino acids long. Germline CDR1 and CDR2: GTSNPN and SVGIG (reference sequence). The CDR3 here is CASTSGGHSSYNEQFF. Here the CDR3 DNA reads TGTGCCTCCACTAGCGGGGGACATAGCTCCTACAATGAGCAGTTCTTC.

CDR3 in DNA: TGTGCCAGCAGTGGCAAAATGGTAGGCACAGATACGCAGTATTTT. The encoded protein is CASSGKMVGTDTQYF. The chain couples TRBV19 to TRBJ2-3; D unresolved. Germline V gives CDR1 LNHDA, CDR2 SQIVND (reference sequence). V was shortened by 9 bases and J by 1 base, with 17 bases between the two germline ends. The CDR3 covers 15 residues. The full variable domain, in which reference TRBV19 and TRBJ2-3 provide the parts outside the CDR3, is DGGITQSPKYLFRKEGQNVTLSCEQNLNHDAMYWYRQDPGQGLRLIYYSQIVNDFQKGDIAEGYSVSREKKESFPLTVTSAQKNPTAFYLCASSGKMVGTDTQYFGPGTRLTVL.

The chain joins TRBV6-1 to TRBJ2-7; 9 positions agree with TRBD1. The CDR3 runs to 18 residues. Trimming at V came to 4 bases and at J to 1 base, leaving 14 bases not matched to a gene. CDR1 and CDR2 (germline): MNHNS, SASEGT. CDR3 in amino acids: CASSVAQGALRISYEQYF. The DNA of the CDR3 is TGTGCCAGCAGTGTGGCACAGGGGGCGCTTCGGATATCCTACGAGCAGTACTTC.

By share of the sample, this clonotype is large (0.1 to 1%). The chain employs TRBV7-2 and TRBJ2-2; no clear D gene. Germline CDR1 and CDR2: SGHTA and FQGNSA. The CDR3 is made up of 14 amino acids. V gave up 0 bases and J gave up 8 bases, with 10 bases separating them. The CDR3 spells CASSLALNQGELFF. CDR3 DNA: TGTGCCAGCAGCTTAGCGTTGAACCAAGGGGAGCTGTTTTTT.

This clonotype was detected a few times. The V gene is TRBV19, the J gene TRBJ2-6; D remains unclear. Germline CDR1 LNHDA, CDR2 SQIVND (reference sequence). The CDR3 is 15 amino acids. Trimming shortened V by 5 bases and J by 5 bases, and 13 bases separated the two germline ends. Here the CDR3 DNA reads TGTGCCAGTAGTGCCGGATACGGATGGGCCAACGTCCTGACTTTC. This translates into CASSAGYGWANVLTF.

The J gene is TRBJ2-2, the V gene TRBV27; D is undetermined. The germline V and J ends were trimmed by 6 bases and 0 bases, with 8 bases remaining between them. CDR3 length: 14 amino acids. Germline V gives CDR1 MNHEY, CDR2 SMNVEV (reference sequence). The CDR3 nucleotides are TGTGCCAGCAGAAGGTATACGAACACCGGGGAGCTGTTTTTT. Translating gives CASRRYTNTGELFF.

The gene calls are TRBV20-1 and TRBJ1-1; the D gene is possibly TRBD1 (5 bases). The CDR3 contains 13 residues. Germline CDR1 and CDR2: DFQATT and SNEGSKA (reference sequence). Trimming pared 0 bases from V and 3 bases from J, leaving 8 bases between. In DNA form, the CDR3 reads TGCAGTGCTAGAGATCTAGGGGACACTGAAGCTTTCTTT. Its protein is CSARDLGDTEAFF.

The rearrangement links TRBV5-8 to TRBJ1-6; D is possibly TRBD1 (6 bases). V was shortened by 0 bases and J by 7 bases, with 11 bases between the two germline ends. The germline gives CDR1 SGHTS, CDR2 YDEGEE. CDR3 length equals 15 residues. The CDR3 reads CASSLGGTLNSPLHF. In DNA form, the CDR3 reads TGTGCCAGCAGCTTGGGGGGGACACTCAATTCACCCCTCCACTTT.

The sample holds a few counts of this clonotype. This chain links TRBV10-3 with TRBJ2-1; D tentatively reads TRBD1 or TRBD2 (5 bases each). From germline, CDR1 is ENHRY and CDR2 SYGVKD. The V and J ends lost 2 bases and 4 bases respectively, with 9 bases between them. This CDR3 contains 14 residues. Written as DNA, the CDR3 is TGTGCCATCAGTGAGCGGGACGATTACAATGAGCAGTTCTTC. It is translated as CAISERDDYNEQFF.

This clonotype turned up a few times. The chain carries TRBV6-1 and TRBJ1-6, with a weak D call TRBD1 (5 bases). CDR3 length: 16 residues. CDR1 and CDR2 (germline): MNHNS, SASEGT. V dropped 2 bases and J dropped 1 base, with 9 bases sitting between them. CDR3 bases: TGTGCCAGCAGTGAAACGGGGGTTTCCTATAATTCACCCCTCCACTTT. It translates to CASSETGVSYNSPLHF.

This clonotype was picked up a small number of times. This chain links TRBV6-5 with TRBJ2-1; 7 bases match TRBD2. CDR3 length: 15 residues. V trimming: 3 bases; J trimming: 4 bases; junction bases outside the gene matches: 6. CDR1 is MNHEY and CDR2 is SVGAGI in the germline V gene. The CDR3 nucleotides read TGTGCCAGCAGTTATAGTGGGGGGGGTTACAATGAGCAGTTCTTC. Its translation: CASSYSGGGYNEQFF.

V is TRBV4-2 and J is TRBJ2-2; 9 bases are a match to TRBD2. Looked up from germline, CDR1 is LGHNA and CDR2 is YNFKEQ. V lost 2 bases and J lost 4; bases outside the gene matches: 5. The CDR3 has 16 amino acids. The DNA for the CDR3 is TGTGCCAGCAGCCAACAAGCGGGGGGCCTCACCGGGGAGCTGTTTTTT. It is translated as CASSQQAGGLTGELFF.

The chain uses TRBV20-1 and TRBJ2-7; D possibly corresponds to TRBD2 (5 bases). The CDR3 is 11 residues long. V lost 6 bases and J lost 6, with 12 bases in between. Per the germline V gene, CDR1 is DFQATT and CDR2 is SNEGSKA (reference sequence). The CDR3 spells CSASPEAEQYF. The CDR3 DNA sequence: TGCAGTGCATCGCCGGAGGCCGAGCAGTACTTC.

The gene calls are TRBV10-3 and TRBJ2-5, with D possibly TRBD1 on 6 matching bases. The CDR3 contains 14 residues. The germline V gene encodes CDR1 ENHRY and CDR2 SYGVKD. V was pared by 5 bases and J by 5 bases, with 15 bases between. CDR3 coding DNA: TGTGCCATCAGTTTGACAGGTCTAGGGGAGACCCAGTACTTC. Its translation is CAISLTGLGETQYF.